Listed below are T cell receptor beta chains from one sample, sequenced in a study of shared clonotypes between healthy human individuals. Sequencing used immunoSEQ multiplex PCR; TCRdb keeps in-frame clones, though not all of them. Of about 1 million clones listed, around 76% were seen once; the top ten hold about 1.4%. The sequenced sample consisted of memory CD4+ T cells sorted from blood. All receptors derive from a man aged 18 to 35 in good health. Both conserved end residues are part of each CDR3. Each record gives: V gene, D gene, clone size, J gene, CDR3 DNA, CDR3 protein. A D gene is named only where the DNA matches it firmly. Size tells how often a clone was seen (once, few, many) or the class of an expanded clone, and some rows leave it out.

v_gene: TRBV30
d_gene: -
abundance: -
j_gene: TRBJ2-7
CDR3nt: TGTGCCTGGAGTGTAAGGGGACCGGGATACGAGCAGTACTTC
CDR3aa: CAWSVRGPGYEQYF

v_gene: TRBV7-9
d_gene: TRBD1
abundance: once
j_gene: TRBJ2-7
CDR3nt: TGTGCCAGCAGCTTATTCGGGACAGGGGTTGACGAGCAGTACTTC
CDR3aa: CASSLFGTGVDEQYF

v_gene: TRBV7-3
d_gene: -
abundance: -
j_gene: TRBJ2-1
CDR3nt: TGTGCCAGCAGCCAAGACCGGGACTCGAGCGGGTTCTTC
CDR3aa: CASSQDRDSSGFF

v_gene: TRBV7-8
d_gene: -
abundance: -
j_gene: TRBJ1-2
CDR3nt: TGTGCCAGCAGCCGCAAGGGCGAGGGGTCGGTTGGCTACACCTTC
CDR3aa: CASSRKGEGSVGYTF

v_gene: TRBV7-8
d_gene: -
abundance: once
j_gene: TRBJ1-1
CDR3nt: TGTGCCAGCAGCTTAGGAGGGAGCACTGAAGCTTTCTTT
CDR3aa: CASSLGGSTEAFF

v_gene: TRBV28
d_gene: TRBD1
abundance: -
j_gene: TRBJ2-7
CDR3nt: TGTGCCAGCAGTTTTGGACAGGGGGCGATAATTTTTGGCGAGCAGTACTTC
CDR3aa: CASSFGQGAIIFGEQYF

v_gene: TRBV30
d_gene: -
abundance: -
j_gene: TRBJ1-5
CDR3nt: TGTGCCTGGACACCTGGTGGTGGAGGGATTAGCAATCAGCCCCAGCATTTT
CDR3aa: CAWTPGGGGISNQPQHF

v_gene: TRBV28
d_gene: TRBD2
abundance: -
j_gene: TRBJ2-1
CDR3nt: TGTGCCAGCTACCCGAGCGGGGGGGGAAATGAGCAGTTCTTC
CDR3aa: CASYPSGGGNEQFF

v_gene: TRBV27
d_gene: -
abundance: -
j_gene: TRBJ2-7
CDR3nt: TGTGCCTGGGCTGCATCCTACGAGCAGTACTTC
CDR3aa: CAWAASYEQYF

v_gene: TRBV6-1
d_gene: -
abundance: many
j_gene: TRBJ1-6
CDR3nt: TGTGCCAGCAGTGCCGGGCCCTATAATTCACCCCTCCACTTT
CDR3aa: CASSAGPYNSPLHF

v_gene: TRBV2
d_gene: -
abundance: few
j_gene: TRBJ2-7
CDR3nt: TGTGCCAGCAGACCACGAACAGGGTCCTACGAGCAGTACTTC
CDR3aa: CASRPRTGSYEQYF

v_gene: TRBV9
d_gene: -
abundance: -
j_gene: TRBJ2-7
CDR3nt: TGTGCCAGCAGCGTAGGCCCCCAGGGGGCGGGAGGACCTATCTACGAGCAGTACTTC
CDR3aa: CASSVGPQGAGGPIYEQYF

v_gene: TRBV6-1
d_gene: -
abundance: -
j_gene: TRBJ2-5
CDR3nt: TGTGCCAGCAGTGATGGGACTGCAGCACGCGAGACCCAGTACTTC
CDR3aa: CASSDGTAARETQYF

v_gene: TRBV7-9
d_gene: -
abundance: once
j_gene: TRBJ2-4
CDR3nt: TGTGCCAGCAGCCACGGGGAAGCCAAAAACATTCAGTACTTC
CDR3aa: CASSHGEAKNIQYF

v_gene: TRBV5-1
d_gene: TRBD1
abundance: -
j_gene: TRBJ1-1
CDR3nt: TGCGCCAGCAGTACAGGGGGCGCGGAAACTGAAGCTTTCTTT
CDR3aa: CASSTGGAETEAFF

v_gene: TRBV4-3
d_gene: TRBD1
abundance: few
j_gene: TRBJ2-1
CDR3nt: TGCGCCAGCAGCCACGCGGACAGGGGAAGCTACAATGAGCAGTTCTTC
CDR3aa: CASSHADRGSYNEQFF

v_gene: TRBV19
d_gene: -
abundance: -
j_gene: TRBJ1-6
CDR3nt: TGTGCCAGTAGTTCCTTGGGGAGTTCACCCCTCCACTTT
CDR3aa: CASSSLGSSPLHF

v_gene: TRBV29-1
d_gene: TRBD2
abundance: -
j_gene: TRBJ2-5
CDR3nt: TGCAGCGTTGGAAGCGCGACTAGCGGGATAAGAGAGACCCAGTACTTC
CDR3aa: CSVGSATSGIRETQYF

v_gene: TRBV7-9
d_gene: -
abundance: once
j_gene: TRBJ2-3
CDR3nt: TGTGCCAGCAGTCTGCTGCTTAGCACAGATACGCAGTATTTT
CDR3aa: CASSLLLSTDTQYF

v_gene: TRBV5-1
d_gene: -
abundance: -
j_gene: TRBJ1-4
CDR3nt: TGCGCCAGCAGCAACACACAGGCGGCTAATGAAAAACTGTTTTTT
CDR3aa: CASSNTQAANEKLFF

v_gene: TRBV5-8
d_gene: -
abundance: -
j_gene: TRBJ2-3
CDR3nt: TGTGCCAGCATCAGCGTAGGAGATACGCAGTATTTT
CDR3aa: CASISVGDTQYF

v_gene: TRBV27
d_gene: TRBD1
abundance: -
j_gene: TRBJ2-7
CDR3nt: TGTGCCAGCAGTTTAGGACAGGTAGGCGAGCAGTACTTC
CDR3aa: CASSLGQVGEQYF

v_gene: TRBV6-5
d_gene: -
abundance: -
j_gene: TRBJ1-6
CDR3nt: TGTGCCAGCAGGCAGGGCACCTATAATTCACCCCTCCACTTT
CDR3aa: CASRQGTYNSPLHF

v_gene: TRBV20-1
d_gene: -
abundance: few
j_gene: TRBJ2-5
CDR3nt: TGCAGTGCTACAGGGAAAGAGACCCAGTACTTC
CDR3aa: CSATGKETQYF

v_gene: TRBV5-8
d_gene: -
abundance: -
j_gene: TRBJ1-5
CDR3nt: TGTGCCAGCAGTTCCCGAGAGAGCTGGTTTGGGAATCAGCCCCAGCATTTT
CDR3aa: CASSSRESWFGNQPQHF

v_gene: TRBV12-5
d_gene: -
abundance: -
j_gene: TRBJ2-6
CDR3nt: TGTGCTAGCGGGCAGGGCGGCTCTGGGGCCAACGTCCTGACTTTC
CDR3aa: CASGQGGSGANVLTF

v_gene: TRBV18
d_gene: -
abundance: few
j_gene: TRBJ1-3
CDR3nt: TGTGCCAGCTCCCACAGGGACTCTGGAAACACCATATATTTT
CDR3aa: CASSHRDSGNTIYF

v_gene: TRBV7-2
d_gene: TRBD1
abundance: -
j_gene: TRBJ2-7
CDR3nt: TGTGCCAGCAGCTTGTCAGCCGACAGGGGGAGGTACTTC
CDR3aa: CASSLSADRGRYF

v_gene: TRBV28
d_gene: -
abundance: -
j_gene: TRBJ2-3
CDR3nt: TGTGCCAGCAGTCCGGGGGTCCCAGATACGCAGTATTTT
CDR3aa: CASSPGVPDTQYF

v_gene: TRBV5-1
d_gene: -
abundance: few
j_gene: TRBJ1-2
CDR3nt: TGCGCCAGCAGCTTTGACTATTCCTATGGCTACACCTTC
CDR3aa: CASSFDYSYGYTF

v_gene: TRBV7-9
d_gene: TRBD1
abundance: -
j_gene: TRBJ1-5
CDR3nt: TGTGCCAGCAGCCCCGGGACAGATCTGAATCAGCCCCAGCATTTT
CDR3aa: CASSPGTDLNQPQHF

v_gene: TRBV28
d_gene: -
abundance: -
j_gene: TRBJ1-2
CDR3nt: TGTGCCAGCATGCAGCCGATGGACTATGGCTACACCTTC
CDR3aa: CASMQPMDYGYTF

v_gene: TRBV5-1
d_gene: -
abundance: -
j_gene: TRBJ2-1
CDR3nt: TGCGCCAGCAGCTTGCAGTCTGTAGCAAATGAGCAGTTCTTC
CDR3aa: CASSLQSVANEQFF

v_gene: TRBV27
d_gene: -
abundance: -
j_gene: TRBJ2-3
CDR3nt: TGTGCCAGCAGTCTCGGGGGGCTGATCACAGATACGCAGTATTTT
CDR3aa: CASSLGGLITDTQYF

v_gene: TRBV11-2
d_gene: -
abundance: few
j_gene: TRBJ1-1
CDR3nt: TGTGCCAGCAGTTCGACGGGGGGAAACACTGAAGCTTTCTTT
CDR3aa: CASSSTGGNTEAFF

v_gene: TRBV30
d_gene: -
abundance: -
j_gene: TRBJ2-5
CDR3nt: TGTGCCTGGATGGCTAAGGGGGGCAGGGGCCAAGAGACCCAGTACTTC
CDR3aa: CAWMAKGGRGQETQYF

v_gene: TRBV5-4
d_gene: -
abundance: -
j_gene: TRBJ2-3
CDR3nt: TGTGCCAGCAGCTTAAAAGGGACAGATACGCAGTATTTT
CDR3aa: CASSLKGTDTQYF

v_gene: TRBV19
d_gene: -
abundance: -
j_gene: TRBJ1-4
CDR3nt: TGTGCCAGTAGTATGAGTCAAACTAATGAAAAACTGTTTTTT
CDR3aa: CASSMSQTNEKLFF

v_gene: TRBV29-1
d_gene: -
abundance: -
j_gene: TRBJ1-4
CDR3nt: TGCAGCGTTGTCGAGCCCGGTGAAAAACTGTTTTTT
CDR3aa: CSVVEPGEKLFF

v_gene: TRBV5-1
d_gene: -
abundance: -
j_gene: TRBJ2-3
CDR3nt: TGCGCCAGCAGATTACAGGGACCTCCACCAGGAGATACGCAGTATTTT
CDR3aa: CASRLQGPPPGDTQYF

v_gene: TRBV9
d_gene: TRBD2
abundance: -
j_gene: TRBJ2-1
CDR3nt: TGTGCCAGCAGCGTAGCCCCGGTAGCGGGAGGGGCTAGGGATGAGCAGTTCTTC
CDR3aa: CASSVAPVAGGARDEQFF

v_gene: TRBV5-1
d_gene: TRBD1
abundance: -
j_gene: TRBJ1-2
CDR3nt: TGCGCCAGCAGAGAAGGACAGGTGGACTATGGCTACACCTTC
CDR3aa: CASREGQVDYGYTF

v_gene: TRBV6-4
d_gene: -
abundance: few
j_gene: TRBJ1-1
CDR3nt: TGTGCCATCGGGGAGGACACTGAAGCTTTCTTT
CDR3aa: CAIGEDTEAFF

v_gene: TRBV9
d_gene: -
abundance: -
j_gene: TRBJ2-7
CDR3nt: TGTGCCAGCAGCGTAGGTCCGATGGCCTACGAGCAGTACTTC
CDR3aa: CASSVGPMAYEQYF

v_gene: TRBV29-1
d_gene: -
abundance: -
j_gene: TRBJ2-3
CDR3nt: TGCAGCGTTGTACATTTAGATACGCAGTATTTT
CDR3aa: CSVVHLDTQYF

v_gene: TRBV28
d_gene: TRBD1
abundance: -
j_gene: TRBJ1-2
CDR3nt: TGTGCCAGCAGTAATCGTCCAGGGGGCGGCTATGGCTACACCTTC
CDR3aa: CASSNRPGGGYGYTF

v_gene: TRBV23-1
d_gene: TRBD1
abundance: -
j_gene: TRBJ1-5
CDR3nt: TGCGCCAGCAGTCACCCGAGATCGGACAGGGCTGGCAATCAGCCCCAGCATTTT
CDR3aa: CASSHPRSDRAGNQPQHF